This T cell receptor (beta chain) was identified during a study of OX40 agonist ivuxolimab in advanced cancers. Study summary: At doses from 0.01 to 10 mg/kg, patients were given intravenous ivuxolimab every 2 weeks.

This CDR3 spans 18 amino acids. Per the germline V gene, CDR1 is SGHVS and CDR2 is FQNEAQ. The ends lost 3 bases at V and 0 bases at J; junction bases unmatched: 6. Clones were sequenced by immunoSEQ multiplex PCR, and TCRdb holds only the in-frame ones, with some missing. The table shows about 67,000 clones, with approximately 87% occurring only once. This TCR came from an adult with an advanced solid tumor such as melanoma, head and neck, liver or kidney cancer. This chain uses TRBV7-8 with TRBJ2-3, with 13 bases lining up with TRBD2. This sample comprised CD4+ or CD8+ T cells sorted from blood, obtained in a trial of the OX40 agonist ivuxolimab. The CDR3 region has the DNA TGTGCCAGCAGCTTCGGACTAGCGGGGGCGACGAGCACAGATACGCAGTATTTT. It specifies CASSFGLAGATSTDTQYF.